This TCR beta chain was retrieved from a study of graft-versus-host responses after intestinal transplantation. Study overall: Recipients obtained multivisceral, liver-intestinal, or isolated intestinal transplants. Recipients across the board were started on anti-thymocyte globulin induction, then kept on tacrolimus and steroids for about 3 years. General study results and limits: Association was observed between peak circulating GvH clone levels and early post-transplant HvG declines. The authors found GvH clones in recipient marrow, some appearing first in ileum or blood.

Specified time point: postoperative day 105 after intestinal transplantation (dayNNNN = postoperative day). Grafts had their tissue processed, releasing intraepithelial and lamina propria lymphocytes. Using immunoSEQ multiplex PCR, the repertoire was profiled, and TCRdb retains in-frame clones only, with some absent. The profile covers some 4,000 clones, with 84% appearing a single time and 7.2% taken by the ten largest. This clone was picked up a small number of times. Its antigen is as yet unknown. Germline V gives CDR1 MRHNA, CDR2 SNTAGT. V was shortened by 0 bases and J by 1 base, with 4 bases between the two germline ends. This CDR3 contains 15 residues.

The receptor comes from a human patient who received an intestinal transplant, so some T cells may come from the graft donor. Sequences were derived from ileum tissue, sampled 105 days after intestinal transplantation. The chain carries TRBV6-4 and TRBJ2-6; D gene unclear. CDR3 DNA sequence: TGTGCCAGCAGTGACTCAATTTCTGGGGCCAACGTCCTGACTTTC. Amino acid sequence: CASSDSISGANVLTF.